The 10 T cell receptor beta chains given below trace back to one sample, sequenced in a study of CD8 T cells in Susac syndrome. With random hexamers, about 0.5 to 1 ug RNA was reverse transcribed. TCRdb analysed the immunoSEQ multiplex PCR reads with MiXCR anew, one entry per CDR3 protein. The sample lists approximately 150,000 distinct CDR3 sequences, about 95% seen once, with over 0.1% in the top ten. Sequenced: CD4+ T cells from PBMCs. The receptors stem from a human donor with multiple sclerosis.

The chain employs TRBV14 and TRBJ1-2; D uncertain. The length of the CDR3 is 14 residues. Germline lookup yields CDR1 SGHDN and CDR2 FVKESK. Trimming shortened V by 0 bases and J by 4 bases, and 9 bases separated the two germline ends. For the CDR3, the DNA is TGTGCCAGCAGCCAAGACAGGCCGCCCTATGGCTACACCTTC. Encoded protein: CASSQDRPPYGYTF.

This rearrangement joins TRBV20-1 to TRBJ2-1; 8 nucleotides agree with TRBD1. This CDR3 has 14 amino acids. The germline gives CDR1 DFQATT, CDR2 SNEGSKA (reference sequence). Trimming removed 6 bases from V and 1 base from J; junction bases left unmatched: 5. CDR3 region: CSAYTGGSYNEQFF. DNA of the CDR3: TGCAGTGCCTATACAGGGGGGTCCTACAATGAGCAGTTCTTC.

A note on this clonotype: The junction differs from germline at one of its ends, possibly a read error. CDR3 sequence: CAWETGGVYGCTF. The CDR3 coding sequence is TGTGCCTGGGAGACAGGGGGCGTCTATGGCTGCACCTTC. This chain joins TRBV30 and TRBJ1-2; 10 nucleotides align to TRBD1. Germline CDR1 is GTSNPN and CDR2 is SVGIG (reference sequence). The CDR3 contains 13 residues. Complete variable domain (other parts from reference TRBV30 and TRBJ1-2): SQTIHQWPATLVQPVGSPLSLECTVEGTSNPNLYWYRQAAGRGLQLLFYSVGIGQISSEVPQNLSASRPQDRQFILSSKKLLLSDSGFYLCAWETGGVYGCTFGSGTRLTVV.

The J gene is TRBJ1-1, the V gene TRBV7-9; D unclear. The CDR3 consists of 14 residues. Trimming cost V 3 bases and J 1 base, with 9 bases left between them. CDR1 and CDR2 from the germline V gene are SEHNR and FQNEAQ (reference sequence). The CDR3 here is CASSFEGKNTEAFF. In DNA, the CDR3 is TGTGCCAGCAGCTTTGAAGGGAAGAACACTGAAGCTTTCTTT.

The chain links TRBV27 to TRBJ2-4; TRBD1 agrees at 8 bases. Trimming at V came to 6 bases and at J to 1 base, leaving 8 bases not matched to a gene. The CDR3 is made up of 16 amino acids. From germline, CDR1 is MNHEY and CDR2 SMNVEV (reference sequence). CDR3 DNA: TGTGCCAGCAGGACCGGGACAGGTGACGCCAAAAACATTCAGTACTTC. This gives the protein CASRTGTGDAKNIQYF.

This sequence joins TRBV20-1 and TRBJ2-3, with 10 positions matching TRBD2. There are 15 residues in the CDR3. Trimming at V came to 0 bases and at J to 4 bases, leaving 4 bases not matched to a gene. The germline V gene encodes CDR1 DFQATT and CDR2 SNEGSKA (reference sequence). For the CDR3, the DNA is TGCAGTGCTAGAGATTTAGCGGGGGGCGCAGATACGCAGTATTTT. This encodes CSARDLAGGADTQYF.

The chain has TRBV4-2 and TRBJ2-1; D not resolved. With 1 base removed from V and 3 bases from J, the gap between germline ends came to 7 bases. Germline V gene lookup returns CDR1 LGHNA and CDR2 YNFKEQ. The CDR3 totals 14 residues. The CDR3 region is CASSQALNYNEQFF. Here the CDR3 DNA reads TGTGCCAGCAGCCAAGCGTTGAACTACAATGAGCAGTTCTTC.

The gene calls are TRBV6-1 and TRBJ1-5; TRBD1 agrees at 9 bases. V trimming: 4 bases; J trimming: 4 bases; junction bases outside the gene matches: 5. CDR1 and CDR2 from the germline V gene are MNHNS and SASEGT. CDR3 size: 15 residues. CDR3 bases: TGTGCCAGCAGTGGCGGACAGGGGATGAATCAGCCCCAGCATTTT. This encodes CASSGGQGMNQPQHF.

The chain is built from TRBV12-3 or TRBV12-4 and TRBJ1-1; a weak D match, TRBD1 (5 bases). V lost 6 bases and J 1 base, leaving 15 bases between the germline ends. This CDR3 has 15 residues. The DNA of the CDR3 is TGTGCCAGCAGCCAGACCCCGACAGCGAACACTGAAGCTTTCTTT. It yields the protein CASSQTPTANTEAFF.

This chain joins TRBV12-3 or TRBV12-4 and TRBJ1-5, with a weak D call TRBD1 (6 bases). This CDR3 is 15 amino acids long. Trimming removed 4 bases from V and 4 bases from J, with 14 bases in between. Here the CDR3 reads CASSSGALGNQPQHF. For the CDR3, the DNA is TGTGCCAGCAGTTCAGGGGCCCTTGGAAATCAGCCCCAGCATTTT.